Presented here are 27 T cell receptor beta chains from one specimen sequenced in a study of glioma-infiltrating T cells. Amplification of TCR alpha and beta CDR3 regions from RNA used iRepertoire nested multiplex PCR. TCRdb re-called the multiplex PCR reads through MiXCR, storing one row per CDR3 protein. Of about 380,000 distinct CDR3 sequences listed, approximately 42% were seen once; the top ten hold about 12%. Material: glioma tissue, nonneoplastic brain tissue, or PBMCs (not recorded which). The source of these receptors is a human donor with low-grade glioma or glioblastoma, undergoing nonglioma brain surgery, or in good health (not recorded which).

There are many counts of this clonotype. J is TRBJ2-3 and V is TRBV27; 7 nucleotides align to TRBD1. This CDR3 has 15 residues. The germline gives CDR1 MNHEY, CDR2 SMNVEV (reference sequence). V dropped 8 bases and J dropped 6; count of bases not matched to a gene: 14. DNA of the CDR3: TGTGCCAGCGGAACGGGACAGTGGGTCACGGATACGCAGTATTTT. Its protein product is CASGTGQWVTDTQYF.

This clonotype has only one observation. It may be a read error: a sequence one base away is much more abundant. The chain recombines TRBV27 with TRBJ2-3; 7 positions match TRBD2. J gave up 3 bases and V 6 bases, and 9 bases lay outside the gene matches. This CDR3 contains 15 residues. Germline V gives CDR1 MNHEY, CDR2 SMNVEV (reference sequence). CDR3 residues: CASRSGTIRTDTQYF. The DNA for the CDR3 is TGTGCCAGCAGAAGCGGGACGATTAGAACAGATACGCAGTATTTT.

This clonotype was counted a single time. One junction end disagrees with the germline gene, perhaps due to a read error. The CDR3 here is CASGLFPGGRWGSYKEQFF. The CDR3 DNA reads as TGTGCTAGTGGTTTATTCCCGGGAGGGAGATGGGGTTCCTACAAAGAGCAGTTCTTC. The rearrangement joins TRBV12-5 to TRBJ2-1; 8 bases agree with TRBD2. This CDR3 has 19 amino acids. Germline V lookup: CDR1 LGHNT, CDR2 FRNRAP.

This clonotype was counted many times. The chain links TRBV20-1 to TRBJ2-7; 10 positions match TRBD2. The CDR3 totals 14 residues. The J segment lost 3 bases and the V segment lost 0 bases, leaving 2 bases of the junction unmatched. CDR1 is DFQATT and CDR2 is SNEGSKA in the germline V gene (reference sequence). In DNA form, the CDR3 reads TGCAGTGCTAGAGAACTAGCGGGGATCTACGAGCAGTACTTC. It is translated as CSARELAGIYEQYF.

J is TRBJ2-1 and V is TRBV5-8; tentatively, D is TRBD2 (6 bases). The ends were cut back, 1 base at V and 7 bases at J, with 15 bases in the middle. CDR1 is SGHTS, CDR2 YDEGEE, per germline. This CDR3 has 15 amino acids. Written as DNA, the CDR3 is TGTGCCAGCAGCTTGTCTGGGGGGTCCCAGAATGAGCAGTTCTTC. Translated, it gives CASSLSGGSQNEQFF.

This clonotype was observed many times. V is TRBV6-2 or TRBV6-3 and J is TRBJ1-5, with D uncertain. Germline assignment: CDR1 MNHEY and CDR2 SVGEGT. The V end lost 8 bases, the J end lost 1 base, and 18 bases lay between the germline ends. The CDR3 covers 16 residues. The DNA of the CDR3 is TGTGCCAGCGGGGAGTTTATCACAGCGAGCAATCAGCCCCAGCATTTT. Amino acid sequence: CASGEFITASNQPQHF.

To note about this clonotype: Given a much more abundant clone one base away, this may be a read error. The J gene is TRBJ2-5, the V gene TRBV28, with D unresolved. With 8 bases removed from V and 4 bases from J, the gap between germline ends came to 8 bases. The germline V gene encodes CDR1 MDHEN and CDR2 SYDVKM. The length of the CDR3 is 11 residues. CDR3 nucleotides: TGTGCCAGCCGTCAAGGAGAGACCCAGTACTTC. This encodes CASRQGETQYF.

The chain couples TRBV12-3 or TRBV12-4 to TRBJ1-4; TRBD1 agrees at 10 bases. This CDR3 spans 16 amino acids. Unmatched junction bases numbered 5, after V lost 0 bases and J lost 7 bases. The DNA of the CDR3 is TGTGCCAGCAGTTTAGCCTGGACAGGGGGTGGTGAAAAACTGTTTTTT. It yields the protein CASSLAWTGGGEKLFF.

In regard to this clonotype: A much larger clonotype is one base distant, so this may be a read error. This rearrangement joins TRBV6-9 to TRBJ2-1, with 9 bases matching TRBD2. CDR3 size: 16 residues. V was pared by 3 bases and J by 4 bases, with 7 bases of the junction left unmatched. The germline gives CDR1 MNHGY, CDR2 SVAAGI. The CDR3 protein is CASSYTSGRPYNEQFF. CDR3 DNA sequence: TGTGCCAGCAGTTACACCAGCGGGAGGCCGTACAATGAGCAGTTCTTC.

This clonotype has more than one count but fewer than ten. The chain is built from TRBV7-2 and TRBJ2-3; possibly TRBD2 for D (5 bases). Per germline, CDR1 SGHTA and CDR2 FQGNSA. The V end was cut by 2 bases, the J end by 0 bases, with 12 bases between. The CDR3 spans 16 residues. The CDR3 reads CASSLSLATSTDTQYF. In DNA, the CDR3 is TGTGCCAGCAGCTTATCTCTAGCAACTAGCACAGATACGCAGTATTTT. The full variable domain, its missing parts supplied by reference TRBV7-2 and TRBJ2-3, is GAGVSQSPSNKVTEKGKDVELRCDPISGHTALYWYRQSLGQGLEFLIYFQGNSAPDKSGLPSDRFSAERTGGSVSTLTIQRTQQEDSAVYLCASSLSLATSTDTQYFGPGTRLTVL.

This clonotype was seen more than once but under ten times. J is TRBJ2-7 and V is TRBV4-3, with a tentative D call TRBD2 (6 bases). The CDR3 is 14 residues long. The V gene's germline CDR1 is LGHNA and CDR2 YSLEER. The ends were cut back, 0 bases at V and 6 bases at J, with 12 bases in the middle. The CDR3 loop is CASSQDGGVGEQYF. The CDR3 DNA follows: TGCGCCAGCAGCCAAGATGGAGGGGTGGGCGAGCAGTACTTC.

This clonotype occurred a few times. The V gene is TRBV5-1, the J gene TRBJ2-7, with 10 bases aligning to TRBD2. V dropped 0 bases and J dropped 6; count of bases not matched to a gene: 6. CDR3 length: 15 residues. The germline V gene encodes CDR1 SGHRS and CDR2 YFSETQ. The CDR3 sequence: CASSLGPSGSFEQYF. CDR3 DNA sequence: TGCGCCAGCAGCTTGGGGCCTAGCGGGAGTTTCGAGCAGTACTTC.

This clonotype was seen at least ten times. CDR3: CASSSGSAGYNEQFF. The CDR3 DNA follows: TGTGCCAGCAGTTCGGGCAGCGCGGGTTACAATGAGCAGTTCTTC. The chain combines TRBV27 with TRBJ2-1; D is perhaps TRBD2 (5 bases). Trimming left V 4 bases short and J 4 bases short, with 14 bases between. This CDR3 comprises 15 residues. Germline assignment: CDR1 MNHEY and CDR2 SMNVEV (reference sequence).

The CDR3 here is CAIKGGVVNEQFF. CDR3 nucleotides: TGTGCCATCAAAGGGGGGGTCGTGAATGAGCAGTTCTTC. The chain links TRBV6-2 or TRBV6-3 to TRBJ2-1; a possible D gene is TRBD2 (7 bases). Trimming left V 10 bases short and J 7 bases short, with 17 bases between. CDR3 length: 13 residues. Germline V gene data show CDR1 as MNHEY and CDR2 as SVGEGT.

Notes on this clonotype: A much larger clonotype is one base distant, so this may be a read error. The gene calls are TRBV6-1 and TRBJ1-3; D unresolved. CDR3 size: 12 residues. Germline CDR1 MNHNS, CDR2 SASEGT. CDR3 DNA: TGTGCCAGCAGTACGAACGGAAACACCGTATATTTT. Translating gives CASSTNGNTVYF.

This rearrangement joins TRBV7-9 to TRBJ1-1; maybe TRBD1 (5 bases). Germline CDR1 is SEHNR and CDR2 is FQNEAQ (reference sequence). This CDR3 is built from 15 residues. Trimming stripped 5 bases from V and 0 bases from J, with 13 bases between. The CDR3 here is CASSTRDLMNTEAFF. CDR3 DNA sequence: TGTGCCAGCAGCACCCGGGACCTCATGAACACTGAAGCTTTCTTT. The full variable domain, completed using reference TRBV7-9 and TRBJ1-1, is DTGVSQNPRHKITKRGQNVTFRCDPISEHNRLYWYRQTLGQGPEFLTYFQNEAQLEKSRLLSDRFSAERPKGSFSTLEIQRTEQGDSAMYLCASSTRDLMNTEAFFGQGTRLTVV.

The chain carries TRBV15 and TRBJ2-7; 9 bases are shared with TRBD2. The CDR3 runs 16 residues. CDR1 is LNHNV and CDR2 is YYDKDF in the germline V gene (reference sequence). The ends lost 2 bases at V and 3 bases at J; junction bases unmatched: 8. The CDR3 DNA is TGTGCCACCAGCAGATTAGCGGGAGAAGTTTACTACGAGCAGTACTTC. It translates to CATSRLAGEVYYEQYF.

This clonotype occurred many times. The CDR3 region is CASSQHTEAFF. CDR3 bases: TGTGCCAGCAGTCAACACACTGAAGCTTTCTTT. This chain connects TRBV12-3 or TRBV12-4 to TRBJ1-1; D unclear. V was shortened by 5 bases and J by 3 bases, with 4 bases between the two germline ends. The CDR3 consists of 11 residues.

This clonotype was observed at least ten times. The chain links TRBV15 to TRBJ1-5; tentative D call: TRBD1 (6 bases). The CDR3 consists of 19 residues. The germline gives CDR1 LNHNV, CDR2 YYDKDF (reference sequence). V shed 0 bases and J shed 1 base, with 19 bases lying between them. The CDR3 spells CATSRDLGGRTGSNQPQHF. The CDR3 nucleotides are TGTGCCACCAGCAGAGATCTGGGGGGCAGGACGGGGAGCAATCAGCCCCAGCATTTT.

This clonotype was observed a handful of times. The rearrangement uses TRBV29-1 and TRBJ2-3; 10 bases map to TRBD1. The length of the CDR3 is 12 residues. The germline gives CDR1 SQVTM, CDR2 ANQGSEA. The CDR3 DNA sequence: TGCAGTTCGGACAGGGGGACAGATACGCAGTATTTT. Its protein is CSSDRGTDTQYF.

The chain joins TRBV4-3 to TRBJ2-1, with a tentative D call TRBD2 (6 bases). This CDR3 region has 15 residues. Per germline, CDR1 LGHNA and CDR2 YSLEER. V lost 4 bases and J lost 8, with 18 bases in between. CDR3: CASSLQQLAEHEQFF. CDR3 nucleotide sequence: TGCGCCAGCAGCCTCCAGCAATTAGCGGAACATGAGCAGTTCTTC.

This clonotype was detected many times. This rearrangement joins TRBV6-1 to TRBJ2-3; D gene unclear. This CDR3 has 15 amino acids. The V gene's germline CDR1 is MNHNS and CDR2 SASEGT. Trimming left V 0 bases short and J 2 bases short, with 9 bases between. The CDR3 region is CASSEADVVTDTQYF. The CDR3 DNA follows: TGTGCCAGCAGTGAAGCGGATGTTGTCACAGATACGCAGTATTTT.

In its sample, this clonotype was seen a few times. V gene TRBV7-9 combines with J gene TRBJ2-7; TRBD2 matches at 7 bases. From germline, CDR1 is SEHNR and CDR2 FQNEAQ (reference sequence). CDR3 size: 16 residues. Unmatched junction bases numbered 10, after V lost 0 bases and J lost 5 bases. The CDR3 region is CASSLALGGRAHEQYF. The DNA of the CDR3 is TGTGCCAGCAGCTTAGCGCTTGGCGGGAGAGCCCACGAGCAGTACTTC.

About this clonotype itself: A much larger clone lies one base from this, so it may be a read error. CDR3 sequence: CASISRAAAYNEQFF. The CDR3 DNA is TGTGCCAGCATCTCTCGAGCGGCCGCTTACAATGAGCAGTTCTTC. The J gene is TRBJ2-1, the V gene TRBV6-5; D may be TRBD2 (5 bases). Germline CDR1 MNHEY, CDR2 SVGAGI. The V and J ends lost 7 bases and 4 bases respectively, with 17 bases between them. This CDR3 has 15 residues.

The CDR3 coding sequence is TGTGCCACCCAACAGACCTCTGGGGCCAACGTCCTGACTTTC. Protein product: CATQQTSGANVLTF. The rearrangement uses TRBV10-3 and TRBJ2-6; no firm D call. V gave up 10 bases and J gave up 0 bases, with 10 bases separating them. Germline V CDR1 and CDR2: ENHRY, SYGVKD. The length of the CDR3 is 14 residues.

This clonotype was counted at least ten times. The V call is TRBV27, the J call TRBJ2-1; D remains unclear. Germline CDR1 reads MNHEY; CDR2 reads SMNVEV (reference sequence). Trimming cost V 1 base and J 0 bases, with 10 bases left between them. This CDR3 is built from 16 residues. CDR3 DNA sequence: TGTGCCAGCAGTTTATTAACCTTTAGCTCCTACAATGAGCAGTTCTTC. This encodes CASSLLTFSSYNEQFF.

Worth noting for this clonotype: This clone may be a read error of a much larger clone one base away. The V call is TRBV6-2 or TRBV6-3, the J call TRBJ2-3; D remains unclear. Trimming removed 3 bases from V and 1 base from J, with 11 bases in between. The CDR3 sequence is 15 residues long. The germline V gene has CDR1 MNHEY and CDR2 SVGEGT. The CDR3 bases are TGTGCCAGCAGTTATCCGGTACGGGGCACAGATACGCAGTATTTT. As protein: CASSYPVRGTDTQYF.